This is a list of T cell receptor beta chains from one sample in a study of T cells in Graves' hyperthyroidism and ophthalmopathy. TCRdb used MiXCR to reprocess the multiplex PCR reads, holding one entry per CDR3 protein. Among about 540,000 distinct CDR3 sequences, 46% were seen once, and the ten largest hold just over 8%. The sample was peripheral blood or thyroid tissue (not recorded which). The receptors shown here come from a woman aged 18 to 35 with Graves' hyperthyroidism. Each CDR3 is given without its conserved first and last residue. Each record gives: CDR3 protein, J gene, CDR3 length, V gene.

ASSLSLAASYEQY,TRBJ2-7,13,TRBV7-8
ASSLAGSPLH,TRBJ1-6,10,TRBV7-2
SASTGNEKLF,TRBJ1-4,10,TRBV20-1
AARSGLVDGYT,TRBJ1-2,11,TRBV25-1
ASTEYVGNTIY,TRBJ1-3,11,TRBV12-3/TRBV12-4
ASSYNRAEKLF,TRBJ1-4,11,TRBV6-2/TRBV6-3
ASSQGNSGANVLT,TRBJ2-6,13,TRBV7-9
ASSEGTGVSPLH,TRBJ1-6,12,TRBV6-1
ASSLAGAPEAF,TRBJ1-1,11,TRBV7-2
ASSFGTESSPLH,TRBJ1-6,12,TRBV11-2
ASSLYGNGYT,TRBJ1-2,10,TRBV25-1
ASSVDAGVPGELF,TRBJ2-2,13,TRBV9
ASIKGPKYGYT,TRBJ1-2,11,TRBV2
ASSVGTDDEPQH,TRBJ1-5,12,TRBV9
SVDGRNTEAF,TRBJ1-1,10,TRBV29-1
SAARGLGTEAF,TRBJ1-1,11,TRBV29-1
ASSRWGHLSGANVLT,TRBJ2-6,15,TRBV7-2
ATRVTLGDTSGQY,TRBJ2-7,13,TRBV15
ASSKDRVLSGANVLT,TRBJ2-6,15,TRBV7-8
ASSTGIGPEAF,TRBJ1-1,11,TRBV7-2
ASSQHNRGRGGYT,TRBJ1-2,13,TRBV4-2
ASSLPQGNQPQH,TRBJ1-5,12,TRBV7-4
ADSTNYGYT,TRBJ1-2,9,TRBV24-1
ASSSPDREGETQY,TRBJ2-5,13,TRBV7-9
ATLPNTEAF,TRBJ1-1,9,TRBV6-2/TRBV6-3
ASGPREEETQY,TRBJ2-5,11,TRBV6-5
ATSDSSDPPYEQY,TRBJ2-7,13,TRBV24-1
ATSDYGQGNYGYT,TRBJ1-2,13,TRBV24-1
ASSGGTGAAYEQY,TRBJ2-7,13,TRBV5-4
ASSEGVGGTIY,TRBJ1-3,11,TRBV2
ATSLLAGEPNTGELF,TRBJ2-2,15,TRBV24-1
ASSYRAGDETQY,TRBJ2-5,12,TRBV10-3
ASCPGQGVLYEQY,TRBJ2-7,13,TRBV2
ATSDLGQEKSYT,TRBJ1-2,12,TRBV24-1
ASSYSRGWTSQY,TRBJ2-5,12,TRBV6-6
SATRAQETQY,TRBJ2-5,10,TRBV20-1
ANSLGANYGYT,TRBJ1-2,11,TRBV10-3
ASSTGQGQY,TRBJ2-5,9,TRBV7-6
SAREWGQGGRAKEQY,TRBJ2-7,15,TRBV20-1
ASSNSGTGYEQY,TRBJ2-7,12,TRBV24-1